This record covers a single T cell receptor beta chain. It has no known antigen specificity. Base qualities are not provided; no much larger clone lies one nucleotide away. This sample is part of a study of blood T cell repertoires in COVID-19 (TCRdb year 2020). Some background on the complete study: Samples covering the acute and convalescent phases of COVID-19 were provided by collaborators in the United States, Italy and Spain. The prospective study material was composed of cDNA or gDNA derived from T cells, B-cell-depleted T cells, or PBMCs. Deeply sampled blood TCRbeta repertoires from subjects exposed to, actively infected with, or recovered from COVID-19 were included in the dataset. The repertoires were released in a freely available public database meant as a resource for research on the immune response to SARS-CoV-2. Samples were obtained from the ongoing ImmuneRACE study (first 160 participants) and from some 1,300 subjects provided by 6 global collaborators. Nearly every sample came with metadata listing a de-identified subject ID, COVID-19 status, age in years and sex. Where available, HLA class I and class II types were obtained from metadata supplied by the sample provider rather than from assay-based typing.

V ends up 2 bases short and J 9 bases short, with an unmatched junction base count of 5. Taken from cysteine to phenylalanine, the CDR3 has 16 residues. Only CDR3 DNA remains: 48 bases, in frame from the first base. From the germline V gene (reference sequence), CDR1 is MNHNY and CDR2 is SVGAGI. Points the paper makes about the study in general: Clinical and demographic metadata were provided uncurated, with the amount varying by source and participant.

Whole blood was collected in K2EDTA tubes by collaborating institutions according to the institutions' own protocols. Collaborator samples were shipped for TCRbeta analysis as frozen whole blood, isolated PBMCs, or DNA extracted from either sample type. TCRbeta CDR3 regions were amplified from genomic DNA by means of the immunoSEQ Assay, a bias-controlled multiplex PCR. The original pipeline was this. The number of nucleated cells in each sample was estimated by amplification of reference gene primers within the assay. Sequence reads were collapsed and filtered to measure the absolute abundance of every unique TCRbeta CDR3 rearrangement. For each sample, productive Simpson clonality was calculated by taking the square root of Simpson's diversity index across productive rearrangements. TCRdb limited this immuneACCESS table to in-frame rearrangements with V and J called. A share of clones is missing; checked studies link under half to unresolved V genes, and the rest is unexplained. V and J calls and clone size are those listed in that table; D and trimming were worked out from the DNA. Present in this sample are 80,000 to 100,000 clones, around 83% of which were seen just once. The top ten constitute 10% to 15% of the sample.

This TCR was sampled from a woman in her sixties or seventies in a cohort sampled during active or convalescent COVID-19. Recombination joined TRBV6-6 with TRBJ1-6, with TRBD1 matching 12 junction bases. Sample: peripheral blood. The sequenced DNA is TGTGCCAGCAGTTACGTCCCGGGACAGGGGGCTTCACCCCTCCACTTT. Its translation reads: CASSYVPGQGASPLHF.